This record covers a single T cell receptor beta chain. Authors' data handling: Amplified reference gene primers provided the basis for estimating nucleated cell counts. TCRdb keeps only in-frame clones here, not all; method: immunoSEQ multiplex PCR. V, J and clone size are those of that table, while D and trimming were read from the DNA. The sample has a few hundred thousand clones, roughly nine tenths seen once; the top ten hold about 9.8%. Per germline, CDR1 SGHTS and CDR2 YDEGEE. The CDR3 spans 17 residues. V shed 4 bases and J 1 base; nucleotides not matched to a gene: 9. The data stem from a study of blood T cell repertoires in COVID-19. Looking at the study overall: Researchers got acute and convalescent COVID-19 samples from the United States, Italy and Spain. Sources were T cells, B-cell-depleted T cells, or PBMCs; the material itself was cDNA or gDNA.

The clonotype was recovered from a man aged 35 to 55 who had recovered from COVID-19. Sequenced sample: peripheral blood. The chain links TRBV5-8 to TRBJ1-4; 8 positions agree with TRBD1. CDR3 amino acids: CASSQDRDRRTNEKLFF. The CDR3 region has the DNA TGTGCCAGCAGCCAAGACCGGGACAGGCGAACTAATGAAAAACTGTTTTTT.